This is a list of T cell receptor beta chains from one sample in a study of T cell responses to AZD1222 COVID-19 vaccine. TCRdb keeps only in-frame clones here, not all; method: immunoSEQ multiplex PCR. The sample yields under 130,000 clones, around 76% seen once. The specimen comprised peripheral blood, sampled on day 0 of AZD1222 vaccination. Source of these receptors: an adult in good health. Both conserved end residues are part of each CDR3. D genes are given only for firm matches. Rows may omit the clone size; those that give it use once, few, many or a size class.

- | - | TRBJ1-2 | TRBV3-1/TRBV3-2 | CASSQNLGNYGYTF | TGTGCCAGCAGCCAGAACCTGGGGAACTATGGCTACACCTTC
- | TRBD1 | TRBJ1-3 | TRBV2 | CASSEQGDVSGNTIYF | TGTGCCAGCAGCGAACAGGGGGATGTCTCTGGAAACACCATATATTTT
- | - | TRBJ1-5 | TRBV19 | CASSIKGTRSNQPQHF | TGTGCCAGTAGTATTAAGGGGACAAGGAGCAATCAGCCCCAGCATTTT
once | - | TRBJ2-3 | TRBV11-2 | CASSRRGGKDTQYF | TGTGCCAGCAGCCGGAGAGGGGGGAAAGATACGCAGTATTTT
- | - | TRBJ2-7 | TRBV7-9 | CASSSHSVSTYEQYF | TGTGCCAGCAGCTCCCACAGCGTTTCAACCTACGAGCAGTACTTC
- | - | TRBJ1-2 | TRBV7-2 | CASSLGVWSNYGYTF | TGTGCCAGCAGCTTAGGGGTATGGTCAAACTATGGCTACACCTTC
once | - | TRBJ2-5 | TRBV6-5 | CATRGGGGETQYF | TGTGCCACCAGGGGGGGTGGAGGAGAGACCCAGTACTTC
- | - | TRBJ2-1 | TRBV29-1 | CSVEASRGNSYNEQFF | TGCAGCGTTGAAGCCTCCCGGGGTAACTCCTACAATGAGCAGTTCTTC
- | TRBD2 | TRBJ2-1 | TRBV10-3 | CAISERGGRNEQFF | TGTGCCATCAGCGAGCGGGGGGGCAGGAATGAGCAGTTCTTC
- | - | TRBJ1-2 | TRBV27 | CASSTKSGVDKGYTF | TGTGCCAGCAGTACAAAAAGTGGGGTGGACAAGGGCTACACCTTC